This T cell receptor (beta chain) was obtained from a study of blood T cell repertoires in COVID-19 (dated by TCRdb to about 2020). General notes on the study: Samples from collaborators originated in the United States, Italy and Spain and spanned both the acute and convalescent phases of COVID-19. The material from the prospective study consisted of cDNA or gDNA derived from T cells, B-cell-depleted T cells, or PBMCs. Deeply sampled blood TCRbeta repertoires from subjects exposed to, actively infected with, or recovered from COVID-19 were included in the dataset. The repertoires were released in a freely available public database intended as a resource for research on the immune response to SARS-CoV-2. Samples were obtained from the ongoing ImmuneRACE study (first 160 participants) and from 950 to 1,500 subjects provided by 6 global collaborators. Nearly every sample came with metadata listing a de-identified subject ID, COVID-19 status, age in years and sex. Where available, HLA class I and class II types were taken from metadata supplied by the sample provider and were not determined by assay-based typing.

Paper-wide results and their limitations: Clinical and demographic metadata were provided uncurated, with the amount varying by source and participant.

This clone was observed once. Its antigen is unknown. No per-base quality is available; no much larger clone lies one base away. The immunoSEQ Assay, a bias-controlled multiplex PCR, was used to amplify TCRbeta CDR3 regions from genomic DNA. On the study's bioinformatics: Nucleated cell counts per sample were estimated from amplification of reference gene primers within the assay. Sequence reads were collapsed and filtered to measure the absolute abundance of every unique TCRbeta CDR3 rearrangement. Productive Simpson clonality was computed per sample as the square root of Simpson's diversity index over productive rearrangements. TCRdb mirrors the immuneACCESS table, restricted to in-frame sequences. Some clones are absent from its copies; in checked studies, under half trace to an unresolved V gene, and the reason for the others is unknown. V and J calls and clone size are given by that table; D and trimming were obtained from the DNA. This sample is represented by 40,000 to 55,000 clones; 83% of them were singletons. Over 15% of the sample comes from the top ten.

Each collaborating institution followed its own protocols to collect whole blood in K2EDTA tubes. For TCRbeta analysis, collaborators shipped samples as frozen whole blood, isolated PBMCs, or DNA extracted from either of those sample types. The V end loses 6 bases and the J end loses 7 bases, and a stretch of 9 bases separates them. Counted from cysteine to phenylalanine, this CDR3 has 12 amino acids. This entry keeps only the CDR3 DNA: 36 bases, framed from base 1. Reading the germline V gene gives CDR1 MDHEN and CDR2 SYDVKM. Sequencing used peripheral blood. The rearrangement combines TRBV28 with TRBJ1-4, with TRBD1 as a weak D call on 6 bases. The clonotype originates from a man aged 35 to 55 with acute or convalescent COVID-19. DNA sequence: TGTGCCAGCAGGGACAGTACTGAAAAACTGTTTTTT. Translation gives CASRDSTEKLFF.